The subject of this entry is one TCR beta chain. The data were obtained in a study of blood T cell repertoires in COVID-19. Study-level information: In each case, the material was cDNA or gDNA derived from T cells, B-cell-depleted T cells, or PBMCs.

Methods used by the authors: From reference gene primer amplification, estimates of nucleated cell counts were derived. This table comes from immunoSEQ multiplex PCR, and its TCRdb copy is limited to in-frame clones, with some not included. That table gives V, J and clone size, and the DNA gave D and trimming. The sample holds about 300,000 clones; around nine tenths are singletons and the top ten take 6% to 7%. Germline lookup yields CDR1 DFQATT and CDR2 SNEGSKA (reference sequence). The CDR3 sequence is 10 residues long. V shed 3 bases, J shed 13 bases, and the junction held 3 bases outside the gene matches. Seattle enrolled patients during active infection and tracked them longitudinally.

The TCR originated in a woman aged 25 to 39 with COVID-19, enrolled during active disease. The rearrangement links TRBV20-1 to TRBJ1-5; 7 bases agree with TRBD1. The specimen sequenced was peripheral blood. The CDR3 region is CSASGTAQHF. In DNA, the CDR3 is TGCAGTGCTAGTGGGACAGCGCAGCATTTT.